The 18 T cell receptor beta chains in this list originate from one sample, sequenced in a study of a mutant IDH1 vaccine in newly diagnosed glioma. Indicated time point: week 35, safety follow-up. Doses consisted of 300 ug of mutant IDH1 20-mer peptide each, paired with topical imiquimod. Their antigens are not known. This table comes from immunoSEQ multiplex PCR, and its TCRdb copy is limited to in-frame clones, with some not included. Of roughly 32,000 clones in the sample, 60% to 85% are singletons; the top ten hold approximately 8.5%. The material was PBMCs, obtained from a glioma patient whose treatment included an IDH1 peptide vaccine. These receptor sequences come from a woman younger than 45 with glioma. Some clones in this sample may be carry-over from other donors' samples.

This clone was seen a handful of times. This chain joins TRBV25-1 and TRBJ1-4; 9 bases agree with TRBD1. The CDR3 covers 14 residues. CDR1 is MGHDK and CDR2 is SYGVNS in the germline V gene. V shed 3 bases, J shed 7 bases, and the junction held 3 bases outside the gene matches. The CDR3 sequence: CASSDTGGPEKLFF. In DNA form, the CDR3 reads TGTGCCAGCAGTGACACAGGGGGCCCTGAAAAACTGTTTTTT.

V usage is TRBV10-1 and J usage is TRBJ2-2; no clear D. Germline V lookup: CDR1 WNHNN, CDR2 SYGVQD (reference sequence). The CDR3 sequence is 13 residues long. Trimming took 6 bases from V and 1 from J, leaving 6 bases between them. The DNA of the CDR3 is TGCGCCAGCAGGTCCCAGAACACCGGGGAGCTGTTTTTT. Amino acids: CASRSQNTGELFF.

This chain links TRBV7-9 with TRBJ2-2, with no clear D. The CDR3 length is 16 residues. Germline V CDR1 and CDR2: SEHNR, FQNEAQ (reference sequence). V was pared by 0 bases and J by 5 bases, with 13 bases between. In nucleotides, the CDR3 is TGTGCCAGCAGCTTAGCCCTCGGCAGATGGACCGGGGAGCTGTTTTTT. This sequence encodes CASSLALGRWTGELFF. The full variable domain, completed using reference TRBV7-9 and TRBJ2-2, is DTGVSQNPRHKITKRGQNVTFRCDPISEHNRLYWYRQTLGQGPEFLTYFQNEAQLEKSRLLSDRFSAERPKGSFSTLEIQRTEQGDSAMYLCASSLALGRWTGELFFGEGSRLTVL.

This clone was seen a few times. The chain employs TRBV2 and TRBJ1-1; TRBD1 might be the D (6 bases). Germline CDR1 and CDR2: SNHLY and FYNNEI. The ends were cut back, 8 bases at V and 4 bases at J, with 17 bases in the middle. The CDR3 is 14 amino acids. The CDR3: CASLFAQGTTEAFF. In DNA, the CDR3 is TGTGCCAGCCTCTTCGCTCAGGGGACCACTGAAGCTTTCTTT.

The CDR3 sequence: CASSQVARGNYEQYF. The CDR3 nucleotides read TGCGCCAGCAGCCAAGTGGCCCGCGGGAACTACGAGCAGTACTTC. This chain uses TRBV4-1 with TRBJ2-7, with a weak D call TRBD2 (6 bases). Germline V gene data show CDR1 as MGHRA and CDR2 as YSYEKL. The germline V and J ends were trimmed by 1 base and 3 bases, with 13 bases remaining between them. The CDR3 is 15 amino acids.

CDR3 DNA sequence: TGTGCCAGCAGCTTGGTGGGGGGAAACACTGAAGCTTTCTTT. Its protein is CASSLVGGNTEAFF. This chain uses TRBV5-6 with TRBJ1-1; tentatively, D is TRBD1 (5 bases). The CDR3 covers 14 residues. Germline lookup yields CDR1 SGHDT and CDR2 YYEEEE. Trimming removed 0 bases from V and 2 bases from J, with 8 bases in between.

The CDR3: CASADIPGANVLTF. As DNA, the CDR3 is TGCGCCAGCGCAGATATTCCTGGGGCCAACGTCCTGACTTTC. The chain joins TRBV4-1 to TRBJ2-6; D ambiguous. In germline, CDR1 is MGHRA, CDR2 YSYEKL. The CDR3 loop spans 14 amino acids. Deletions cut 8 bases from V and 2 bases from J, with 10 bases between.

The chain employs TRBV7-8 and TRBJ2-7; the D gene is possibly TRBD2 (5 bases). Germline V gene data show CDR1 as SGHVS and CDR2 as FQNEAQ. The CDR3 loop spans 15 amino acids. V lost 5 bases, J lost 3 bases, and 17 bases lay in between. CDR3 protein: CASSPTSGPGYEQYF. CDR3 nucleotides: TGTGCCAGCAGCCCAACCAGCGGACCAGGCTACGAGCAGTACTTC.

This clone was counted a few times. The rearrangement links TRBV25-1 to TRBJ1-1; D gene unclear. The CDR3 is 13 amino acids. The germline CDR1 and CDR2 sequences are MGHDK and SYGVNS. The V end lost 6 bases, the J end lost 1 base, and 9 bases lay between the germline ends. The CDR3 loop is CASRGRTNTEAFF. The CDR3 DNA reads TGTGCCAGCAGAGGACGTACGAACACTGAAGCTTTCTTT.

The rearrangement uses TRBV19 and TRBJ1-2; no clear D. The CDR3 loop spans 13 amino acids. The V end lost 7 bases, the J end lost 6 bases, and 15 bases lay between the germline ends. CDR1 and CDR2 from the germline V gene are LNHDA and SQIVND (reference sequence). CDR3 DNA: TGTGCCAGTACCGATAGGGTAGAGGATGGCTACACCTTC. This gives the protein CASTDRVEDGYTF.

V gene TRBV5-8 combines with J gene TRBJ1-5; no clear D gene. V was pared by 1 base and J by 1 base, with 9 bases between. Germline CDR1 reads SGHTS; CDR2 reads YDEGEE. This CDR3 spans 15 amino acids. The CDR3: CASSLWVKSNQPQHF. DNA for the CDR3: TGTGCCAGCAGCTTGTGGGTCAAGAGCAATCAGCCCCAGCATTTT.

The chain combines TRBV30 with TRBJ2-7; D is tentatively TRBD1 or TRBD2 (5 bases each). Germline assignment: CDR1 GTSNPN and CDR2 SVGIG (reference sequence). Trimming shortened V by 5 bases and J by 2 bases, and 13 bases separated the two germline ends. The CDR3 is made up of 13 amino acids. CDR3 in amino acids: CAWGPGRTYEQYF. The CDR3 bases are TGTGCCTGGGGGCCAGGGAGAACCTACGAGCAGTACTTC.

This chain uses TRBV7-9 with TRBJ2-7; TRBD1 matches at 7 bases. CDR3 size: 14 residues. The germline CDR1 and CDR2 sequences are SEHNR and FQNEAQ (reference sequence). The junction had 6 bases not matched to a gene; V was cut back by 4 bases and J by 3 bases. As DNA, the CDR3 is TGTGCCAGCAGCTCCGGGACAGAGGGCTACGAGCAGTACTTC. Translating it yields CASSSGTEGYEQYF.

The rearrangement links TRBV29-1 to TRBJ2-7; 14 bases agree with TRBD2. Germline-derived CDR1 and CDR2 are SQVTM and ANQGSEA. The J segment lost 1 base and the V segment lost 0 bases, leaving 11 bases of the junction unmatched. This CDR3 is 19 amino acids long. As DNA, the CDR3 is TGCAGCGTTGAAGAAAGGGGACTAGCGGGGGACTCAATTTCCTACGAGCAGTACTTC. Translated: CSVEERGLAGDSISYEQYF.

V usage is TRBV5-4 and J usage is TRBJ1-5, with D uncertain. The CDR3 has 14 amino acids. Germline V lookup: CDR1 SGHNT, CDR2 YYREEE (reference sequence). V lost 0 bases, J lost 3 bases, and 7 bases lay in between. CDR3 loop: CASSLAGVNQPQHF. For the CDR3, the DNA is TGTGCCAGCAGCTTGGCCGGGGTCAATCAGCCCCAGCATTTT.

The genes are TRBV27 and TRBJ2-7; TRBD1 aligns across 9 bases. The germline CDR1 and CDR2 sequences are MNHEY and SMNVEV (reference sequence). Trimming removed 7 bases from V and 5 bases from J; junction bases left unmatched: 3. The CDR3 is 12 residues long. CDR3 nucleotide sequence: TGTGCCAGCACAACAGGGGGCCACGAGCAGTACTTC. This sequence encodes CASTTGGHEQYF.

The rearrangement joins TRBV19 to TRBJ2-2; the D is unclear. The CDR3 loop spans 12 amino acids. Trimming took off 6 bases at V and 0 bases at J, with 2 bases between the two ends. Germline-derived CDR1 and CDR2 are LNHDA and SQIVND (reference sequence). For the CDR3, the DNA is TGTGCCAGTAGGGCGAACACCGGGGAGCTGTTTTTT. Amino acids: CASRANTGELFF.

The chain has TRBV29-1 and TRBJ1-3; D perhaps matches TRBD1 (5 bases). Trimming cost V 4 bases and J 0 bases, with 13 bases left between them. The CDR3 runs 15 residues. The germline V gene has CDR1 SQVTM and CDR2 ANQGSEA. The CDR3 coding sequence is TGCAGCGTTGCCGGGGGTACCCCCTCTGGAAACACCATATATTTT. This gives the protein CSVAGGTPSGNTIYF. The variable domain in full, with the rest retrieved from reference TRBV29-1 and TRBJ1-3, is SAVISQKPSRDICQRGTSLTIQCQVDSQVTMMFWYRQQPGQSLTLIATANQGSEATYESGFVIDKFPISRPNLTFSTLTVSNMSPEDSSIYLCSVAGGTPSGNTIYFGEGSWLTVV.